The present TCR beta chain was sequenced within a study of spatial heterogeneity in lung cancer. The time point is: sample taken at primary tumor resection. The input material, whole RNA from tumor, nontumor lung or frozen PBMC, was sequenced unsorted. The table lists this clonotype with many counts. V lost 6 bases and J lost 6; bases outside the gene matches: 8. There are 15 residues in the CDR3. Germline V gives CDR1 MDHEN, CDR2 SYDVKM. In the library, each TCR cDNA molecule bore its own unique molecular identifier. A single record per CDR3 protein comes from TCRdb applying MiXCR to the 5' RACE reads. The repertoire consists of roughly 23,000 distinct CDR3 sequences, with 4.7% occurring once and the leading ten covering more than 4.5%.

The receptor's source is a male donor with early-stage non-small cell lung cancer. The rearrangement joins TRBV28 to TRBJ1-1, with 12 bases identical to TRBD1. The material was PBMCs, obtained at surgery. CDR3 sequence reads: CASSEPGQGAAEAFF. The CDR3 nucleotides are TGTGCCAGCAGCGAGCCGGGACAGGGGGCTGCTGAAGCTTTCTTT.